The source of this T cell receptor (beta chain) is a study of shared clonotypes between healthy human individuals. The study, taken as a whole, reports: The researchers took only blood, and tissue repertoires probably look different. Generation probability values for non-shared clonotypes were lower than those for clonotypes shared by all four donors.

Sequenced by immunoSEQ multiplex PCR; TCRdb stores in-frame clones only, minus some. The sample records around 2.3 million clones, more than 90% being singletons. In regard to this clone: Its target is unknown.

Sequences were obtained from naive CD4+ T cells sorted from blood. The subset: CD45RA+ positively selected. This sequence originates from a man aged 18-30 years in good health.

This chain's CDR3 is CASSPGLFPSKTQYF. The CDR3 region has the DNA TGTGCCAGCAGTCCGGGACTCTTCCCTTCAAAGACCCAGTACTTC. The chain employs TRBV27 and TRBJ2-5, with D possibly being TRBD2 (6 bases). Trimming cost V 5 bases and J 6 bases, with 19 bases left between them. Germline CDR1 is MNHEY and CDR2 is SMNVEV (reference sequence). The CDR3 is made up of 15 amino acids.